The present TCR beta chain was sequenced within a study of human T cells and chemical hapten exposure (dated by TCRdb to about 2021). Some background on the complete study: For sensitization, 2% DPC in acetone was applied to a roughly 2 cm by roughly 2 cm area of upper inner arm skin. Throughout the study period of 20 to 30 weeks, patients also received therapeutic DPC doses to the scalp every week. Patch testing was performed on the upper back with Finn chambers containing 0.01% DPC, and the patch tests were scored after 6 days according to International Contact Dermatitis Research Group standards. Alopecia areata with under or over 50% scalp involvement, alopecia totalis and alopecia universalis were represented in the patient cohort, which was mostly female. Libraries were pooled for sequencing, and per-sample TCR yields varied mainly because of small differences in library volumes within the pool. This study followed changes in the peripheral blood TCR repertoire in vivo during primary and secondary sensitization of alopecia patients to the hapten diphenylcyclopropenone (DPC). Blood was sampled from patients pre-sensitization (week 0) and at 2, 6 and about 24 weeks after DPC sensitization. Under 30 alopecia patients gave blood for TCR sequencing at one to four time points (pre-sensitization, 2, 6 and 24 weeks). The research as a whole found: Patch test score correlated positively with the number of PT1 expanded TCRs, reaching significance at thresholds 8, 16 and 32 but not at 4. Because every patient had alopecia, a presumed autoimmune disease, the patients' immune response might differ from that of healthy individuals. No change with DPC sensitization was found in the number of TCRs above 1 in 1000 frequency, and no evidence of global repertoire structure alterations was found. Expanded TCRs formed significantly more large CDR3 similarity clusters than pre-sensitization or healthy control sets, consistent with antigen-driven responses. Repeated subsampling changed both the strength of the expansion versus patch-test correlation and the threshold at which that correlation became significant.

The protocol used for the library was RACE. Reads for this sample came from a NextSeq 500. During library preparation, unique molecular identifiers were attached to individual cDNA molecules so that TCRs could be counted in a quantitative, reproducible way. Both TCR alpha and TCR beta chains were sequenced from each blood RNA sample. Processing in the source paper ran as follows. Samples had a median of roughly 91,000 TCRs, with a range from about 20,000 to 690,600. V, J and CDR3 annotation of the TCR reads was performed with the Decombinator software suite. Every sample was subsampled to the same number of TCRs (28,000) for the PS versus PT1 abundance plots. TCRs were defined as expanded if absent before sensitization and observed at least eight times at the 2-week time point. In TCRdb, the public reads were trimmed at Q25 with fastp and aligned with MiXCR, with productive beta chains retained. CDR3 protein sequences are deduplicated, and each keeps its most common genes and DNA. The V and J calls reflect TCRdb's pipeline rather than the authors' work. The sample records some 350,000 distinct CDR3 sequences, 6% to 7% of which are singletons. 4.5% to 6% of the sample lies in the top ten.

As to this clonotype: Its target antigen remains unknown. No qualities accompany the bases; no much larger clone lies one base away.

The CDR3, cysteine through phenylalanine, is 15 amino acids long. Only the CDR3 part of the read is kept: 45 bases, read in frame from the first base. The CDR1 and CDR2 encoded by the germline V gene (reference sequence) are MNHEY and SMNVEV. V is shortened by 5 bases, J by 5 bases, and the region joining them spans 16 bases. Taken with the paper, the label for time point translates to: patch test 2, 6 weeks after DPC sensitization. The sample's treatment or condition, from its label and the paper: therapeutic diphenylcyclopropenone sensitization with weekly scalp DPC. At each patch-test visit, blood was drawn before the patch test was applied. Eligible patients were aged 18 to 70, diagnosed with alopecia, deemed suitable for DPC therapy, and excluded if pregnant. Total RNA was isolated from unfractionated whole blood collected in Tempus Blood RNA tubes.

The receptor comes from a woman aged 18-29 years with alopecia areata. Some clones in this sample may be carry-over from other donors' samples. The sequencing used whole blood, collected in connection with sensitization to the hapten diphenylcyclopropenone (DPC). Recombination joined TRBV27 with TRBJ2-1, with the D call perhaps TRBD1 or TRBD2, as 6 bases match in each case. The sequenced DNA: TGTGCCAGCAGTGAGACCGGAGGGGGGCACAATGAGCAGTTCTTC. This is translated as CASSETGGGHNEQFF.